The T cell receptor beta chain described here comes from a study of T-cell memory formation after mild COVID-19. A single record per CDR3 protein comes from TCRdb applying MiXCR to the 5' RACE reads. The sample has about 130,000 distinct CDR3 sequences; about 6% are singletons. CDR1 and CDR2 from the germline V gene are SGHTA and FQGTGA. Between the trimmed V and J ends, which lost 2 bases and 7 bases, there was a span of 12 bases. CDR3 length: 14 amino acids. This clonotype was observed at least ten times. The source of this sequence is an adult woman who had mild COVID-19 (a few samples of this study predate the infection). Cell type and time point are not known. The material sequenced was PBMCs or a T cell subset sorted from them (not recorded which). The rearrangement uses TRBV7-3 and TRBJ2-1; the D gene is possibly TRBD1 (5 bases). Here the CDR3 DNA reads TGTGCCAGCAGCTTATTCTCAGGGCTTAATGAGCAGTTCTTC. It specifies CASSLFSGLNEQFF.